What follows are 20 T cell receptor beta chains derived from one specimen sequenced in a study of response to subunit inactivated influenza vaccine. TCRdb independently ran MiXCR on the RT-PCR reads; one entry per CDR3 protein. In the table there are hundreds of thousands of distinct CDR3 sequences, roughly 10% of which are singletons. The sample in question was PBMCs from blood, obtained on the day of vaccination. These receptors were taken from a man aged 50-59 years who received an inactivated influenza vaccine.

This clonotype occurred many times. J is TRBJ1-2 and V is TRBV4-1; 9 bases agree with TRBD1. Germline V CDR1 and CDR2: MGHRA, YSYEKL. V dropped 0 bases and J dropped 8; count of bases not matched to a gene: 13. The CDR3 runs to 17 residues. Here the CDR3 reads CASSQEMTGTGLWGYTF. CDR3 nucleotide sequence: TGCGCCAGCAGCCAAGAAATGACCGGGACAGGGCTGTGGGGCTACACCTTC.

This rearrangement joins TRBV4-1 to TRBJ2-5, with 12 bases that match TRBD1. The CDR3 covers 18 residues. Germline-derived CDR1 and CDR2 are MGHRA and YSYEKL. V trimming: 5 bases; J trimming: 5 bases; junction bases outside the gene matches: 15. The chain's CDR3 is CASSLLNMGQGATETQYF. CDR3 in DNA: TGCGCCAGCAGCTTACTTAACATGGGACAGGGGGCTACGGAGACCCAGTACTTC.

At least ten counts were recorded for this clonotype. This chain connects TRBV28 to TRBJ1-1, with D possibly being TRBD1 (5 bases). Germline CDR1 is MDHEN and CDR2 is SYDVKM. CDR3 length: 14 amino acids. V was shortened by 3 bases and J by 4 bases, with 12 bases between the two germline ends. The CDR3 DNA reads TGTGCCAGCAGTTTCCCTCAGGGCGGCACTGAAGCTTTCTTT. It specifies CASSFPQGGTEAFF.

The chain has TRBV12-3 or TRBV12-4 and TRBJ2-5; D might be TRBD1 (6 bases). The CDR3 is 16 residues long. Trimming stripped 4 bases from V and 5 bases from J, with 20 bases between. CDR3 amino acids: CASSSHGTNVGETQYF. CDR3 in DNA: TGTGCCAGCAGTTCCCACGGGACAAACGTCGGGGAGACCCAGTACTTC.

This clonotype came up many times. The chain carries TRBV27 and TRBJ2-5; D is unclear. The CDR3 has 13 amino acids. The V gene lost 4 bases and the J gene lost 9 bases, with 15 bases spanning the gap. Germline CDR1 reads MNHEY; CDR2 reads SMNVEV (reference sequence). CDR3 DNA sequence: TGTGCCAGCAGTTGGCGCCAGACTTTTCCCCAGTACTTC. This gives the protein CASSWRQTFPQYF.

The rearrangement links TRBV9 to TRBJ2-3; 10 bases are shared with TRBD2. Germline values: CDR1 SGDLS, CDR2 YYNGEE. V dropped 4 bases and J dropped 0; count of bases not matched to a gene: 20. This CDR3 contains 21 residues. The CDR3 nucleotides are TGTGCCAGCAGCACCCCTAGGACTAGCGGAGTCCACCCTAGCAGCACAGATACGCAGTATTTT. It translates to CASSTPRTSGVHPSSTDTQYF. The variable domain in full, with the rest retrieved from reference TRBV9 and TRBJ2-3, is DSGVTQTPKHLITATGQRVTLRCSPRSGDLSVYWYQQSLDQGLQFLIQYYNGEERAKGNILERFSAQQFPDLHSELNLSSLELGDSALYFCASSTPRTSGVHPSSTDTQYFGPGTRLTVL.

The chain recombines TRBV12-3 or TRBV12-4 with TRBJ1-1; 8 bases match TRBD1. The length of the CDR3 is 17 residues. V shed 3 bases and J 2 bases; nucleotides not matched to a gene: 11. The CDR3 reads CASSFRRDRTSNTEAFF. DNA for the CDR3: TGTGCCAGCAGTTTTAGGAGGGACAGGACGTCCAACACTGAAGCTTTCTTT.

This sequence joins TRBV6-2 or TRBV6-3 and TRBJ2-2; 11 nucleotides line up with TRBD1. Germline V gene data show CDR1 as MNHEY and CDR2 as SVGEGT. V gave up 6 bases and J gave up 0 bases; unmatched junction bases: 3. CDR3 size: 16 residues. The CDR3 loop is CASRRTGGANTGELFF. CDR3 nucleotides: TGTGCCAGCAGAAGGACAGGGGGCGCGAACACCGGGGAGCTGTTTTTT.

This clonotype was observed at least ten times. V usage is TRBV12-3 or TRBV12-4 and J usage is TRBJ2-5; D ambiguous. The V gene lost 1 base and the J gene lost 4 bases, with 10 bases spanning the gap. The CDR3 loop spans 14 amino acids. The CDR3, as DNA: TGTGCCAGCAGTTTAGACTACTCCCCAGAGACCCAGTACTTC. Protein product: CASSLDYSPETQYF.

This clonotype was recorded a few times. V and J are TRBV9 and TRBJ2-1; the match to TRBD2 covers 7 bases. V was pared by 4 bases and J by 7 bases, with 11 bases of the junction left unmatched. The V gene's germline CDR1 is SGDLS and CDR2 YYNGEE. The CDR3 is 15 amino acids. The CDR3 region is CASSHGGGGSNEQFF. The CDR3 DNA follows: TGTGCCAGCAGCCACGGCGGCGGGGGATCGAATGAGCAGTTCTTC.

Details on this clonotype: One end of the junction varies from germline; a read error may be responsible. This chain links TRBV7-2 with TRBJ2-1, with 10 bases that match TRBD1. This CDR3 contains 15 residues. Germline CDR1 SGHTA, CDR2 FQGNSA. CDR3 in DNA: TGTGTCAGCAGCTCCGGACAGGGGGACTACAATGAGCAGTTCTTC. Residues: CVSSSGQGDYNEQFF.

This clonotype was recorded a few times. This sequence joins TRBV20-1 and TRBJ1-2; unclear D gene. CDR1 DFQATT and CDR2 SNEGSKA come from the germline V gene (reference sequence). The CDR3 has 15 amino acids. V lost 3 bases, J lost 1 base, and 15 bases lay in between. CDR3 protein: CSARSPGILNYGYTF. The CDR3 DNA reads as TGCAGTGCTAGGTCGCCCGGGATCCTTAACTATGGCTACACCTTC.

V gene TRBV4-1 combines with J gene TRBJ2-3; D ambiguous. Germline values: CDR1 MGHRA, CDR2 YSYEKL. V was cut by 1 base and J by 0 bases, with 14 bases left in between. The CDR3 extends over 17 amino acids. Here the CDR3 reads CASSQARRPLSTDTQYF. CDR3 nucleotide sequence: TGCGCCAGCAGCCAAGCGCGTCGGCCCCTTAGCACAGATACGCAGTATTTT.

This clonotype was recorded at least ten times. The CDR3 is CASIRRETSYNEQFF. Written as DNA, the CDR3 is TGTGCCAGCATCCGACGGGAGACGTCCTACAATGAGCAGTTCTTC. The V call is TRBV7-9, the J call TRBJ2-1; maybe TRBD2 (6 bases). Trimming took 7 bases from V and 1 from J, leaving 14 bases between them. This CDR3 contains 15 residues. Per germline, CDR1 SEHNR and CDR2 FQNEAQ (reference sequence). The variable domain in full, with the rest retrieved from reference TRBV7-9 and TRBJ2-1, is DTGVSQNPRHKITKRGQNVTFRCDPISEHNRLYWYRQTLGQGPEFLTYFQNEAQLEKSRLLSDRFSAERPKGSFSTLEIQRTEQGDSAMYLCASIRRETSYNEQFFGPGTRLTVL.

This clonotype was counted between two and nine times. This chain links TRBV29-1 with TRBJ2-7; TRBD2 matches 14 bases. The junction had 9 bases not matched to a gene; V was cut back by 3 bases and J by 5 bases. Germline assignment: CDR1 SQVTM and CDR2 ANQGSEA. This CDR3 contains 16 residues. The CDR3 loop is CSVDGGTSGSLHEQYF. The CDR3 DNA reads as TGCAGCGTTGATGGGGGGACTAGCGGGAGCTTACACGAGCAGTACTTC.

This clonotype was seen a few times. The J gene is TRBJ2-2, the V gene TRBV4-1; 13 bases align to TRBD2. The CDR3 runs to 17 residues. CDR1 is MGHRA, CDR2 YSYEKL, per germline. V gave up 5 bases and J gave up 0 bases; unmatched junction bases: 3. In DNA, the CDR3 is TGCGCCAGCAGCATGGGACTAGCGGGGACGAACACCGGGGAGCTGTTTTTT. Amino acids: CASSMGLAGTNTGELFF.

This sequence joins TRBV12-3 or TRBV12-4 and TRBJ2-1; 9 nucleotides agree with TRBD1. CDR3 size: 15 residues. V lost 6 bases to trimming and J lost 7 bases; unmatched junction nucleotides: 10. CDR3 nucleotides: TGTGCCAGCAGAATAACCGGGACAGGGAAGAATGAGCAGTTCTTC. Translated: CASRITGTGKNEQFF.

This clonotype appeared a few times. The genes are TRBV6-1 and TRBJ2-1; 10 nucleotides align to TRBD2. This CDR3 contains 16 residues. Germline V gives CDR1 MNHNS, CDR2 SASEGT. V lost 6 bases to trimming and J lost 3 bases; unmatched junction nucleotides: 8. CDR3 amino acids: CASRLIAGGNYNEQFF. The CDR3 DNA is TGTGCCAGCAGGCTCATAGCGGGAGGAAACTACAATGAGCAGTTCTTC.

J is TRBJ2-1 and V is TRBV29-1; 11 bases line up with TRBD1. Germline V gives CDR1 SQVTM, CDR2 ANQGSEA. This CDR3 contains 14 residues. With V trimmed by 3 bases and J by 9 bases, 7 bases remained unmatched. The CDR3 sequence is CSVDFRDRGFEQFF. CDR3 sequence (DNA): TGCAGCGTTGATTTTAGGGACAGGGGGTTTGAGCAGTTCTTC.

The rearrangement links TRBV6-5 to TRBJ2-1, with unresolved D. Germline CDR1 reads MNHEY; CDR2 reads SVGAGI. CDR3 length: 12 residues. V dropped 0 bases and J dropped 11 bases, with 8 bases sitting between them. CDR3 bases: TGTGCCAGCAGTTACTCGAAGGGCCAGCAGTTCTTC. This gives the protein CASSYSKGQQFF.